The entry below describes one T cell receptor beta chain. The data were obtained in a study of CD8 T cells in Susac syndrome. With random hexamers, reverse transcription was performed on roughly 0.45 to 1 ug of RNA. Each CDR3 protein gets one entry after TCRdb re-called the immunoSEQ multiplex PCR reads with MiXCR. The sample lists about 300,000 distinct CDR3 sequences, around 89% occurring once. Sequencing targeted TCR beta in blood CD8+ and CD4+ T cells. The CDR3 has 15 amino acids. V lost 6 bases and J lost 1, with 15 bases in between. Germline V lookup: CDR1 MGHRA, CDR2 YSYEKL. Sequences were obtained from CD8+ T cells from PBMCs. The receptor was isolated from a human donor with multiple sclerosis. The V gene is TRBV4-1, the J gene TRBJ1-1; no firm D call. This chain's CDR3 is CASRTPLDENTEAFF. In DNA form, the CDR3 reads TGCGCCAGCAGAACCCCCCTTGACGAGAACACTGAAGCTTTCTTT.